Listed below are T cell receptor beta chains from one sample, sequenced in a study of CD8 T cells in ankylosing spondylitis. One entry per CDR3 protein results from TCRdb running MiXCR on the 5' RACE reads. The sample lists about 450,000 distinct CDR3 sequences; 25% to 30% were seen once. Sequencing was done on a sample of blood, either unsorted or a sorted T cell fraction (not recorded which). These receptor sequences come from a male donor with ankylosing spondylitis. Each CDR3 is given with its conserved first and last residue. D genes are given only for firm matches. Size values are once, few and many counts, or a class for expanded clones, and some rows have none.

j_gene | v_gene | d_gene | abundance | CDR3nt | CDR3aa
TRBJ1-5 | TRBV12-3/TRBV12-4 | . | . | TGTGCCAGCAGCCACACGGGCGGCAATCAGCCCCAGCATTTT | CASSHTGGNQPQHF
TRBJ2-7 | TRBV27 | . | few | TGTGCCAGCAGCCTGAATGGAGGACCCTACGAGCAGTACTTC | CASSLNGGPYEQYF
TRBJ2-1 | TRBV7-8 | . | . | TGTGCCAGCAGCTTACGCTCTGGCGGAGGACAGTTCTTC | CASSLRSGGGQFF
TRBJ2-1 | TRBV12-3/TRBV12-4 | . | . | TGTGCCAGCAGTTTAGCGCGAAGCCACTCCTACAATGAGCAGTTCTTC | CASSLARSHSYNEQFF
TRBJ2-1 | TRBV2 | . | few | TGTGCCAGCAGTGGGGGGTGGGGGAATGAGCAGTTCTTC | CASSGGWGNEQFF
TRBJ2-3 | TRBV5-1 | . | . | TGCGCCAGCAGCCCGACGACTCCGTTTCTCACAGATACGCAGTATTTT | CASSPTTPFLTDTQYF
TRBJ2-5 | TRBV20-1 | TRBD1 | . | TGCAGTGCCCCCGGACAGGTCGAGGAGACCCAGTACTTC | CSAPGQVEETQYF
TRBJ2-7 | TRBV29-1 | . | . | TGCAGCGTTATGACAGACGGCTCCTACGAGCAGTACTTC | CSVMTDGSYEQYF
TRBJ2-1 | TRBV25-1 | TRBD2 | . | TGTGCCAGCAGTGAAACGGGAGGGCCTAGTAACAATGAGCAGTTCTTC | CASSETGGPSNNEQFF
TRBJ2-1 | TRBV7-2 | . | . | TGTGCCAGCAGCTTGAACGGTTACAATGAGCAGTTCTTC | CASSLNGYNEQFF
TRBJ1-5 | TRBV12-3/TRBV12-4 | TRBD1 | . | TGTGCCAGCAGTGAGGGTGACAGGGACAATCAGCCCCAGCATTTT | CASSEGDRDNQPQHF
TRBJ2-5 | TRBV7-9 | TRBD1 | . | TGTGCCAGCAGCCCTGACAGGGTTGAGACCCAGTACTTC | CASSPDRVETQYF
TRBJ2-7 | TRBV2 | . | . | TGTGCCAGCAGTGAAGGGCAGGGTGGGGTCGAGCAGTACTTC | CASSEGQGGVEQYF
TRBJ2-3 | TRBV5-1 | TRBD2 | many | TGCGCCAGCAGCCCCGGACTAGCGGGAGAAACAGATACGCAGTATTTT | CASSPGLAGETDTQYF
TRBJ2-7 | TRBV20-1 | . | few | TGCAGTGCTAGTGGGTTGCCCTACGAGCAGTACTTC | CSASGLPYEQYF
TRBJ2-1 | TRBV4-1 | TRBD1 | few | TGCGCCAGCAGCAGCCGGGACAGGGGACGCAATGAGCAGTTCTTC | CASSSRDRGRNEQFF
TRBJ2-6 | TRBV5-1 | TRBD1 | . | TGCGCCAGCAGTTTTGACAGGGTCTCTGGGGCCAACGTCCTGACTTTC | CASSFDRVSGANVLTF
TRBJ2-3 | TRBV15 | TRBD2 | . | TGTGCCACCAGCATGGCGGGAGTAGATAAAGATACGCAGTATTTT | CATSMAGVDKDTQYF
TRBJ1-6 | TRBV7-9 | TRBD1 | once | TGTGCCAGCAGCTTTGCAACAGGGGTGGGAGGTTCACCCCTCCACTTT | CASSFATGVGGSPLHF
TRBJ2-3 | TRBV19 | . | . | TGTGCCAGTAGTACCCTGGGGGGCCCATCAGATACGCAGTATTTT | CASSTLGGPSDTQYF
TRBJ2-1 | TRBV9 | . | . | TGTGCCAGCAGCGTGGTGGGCCAGCTGGAGCAGTTCTTC | CASSVVGQLEQFF
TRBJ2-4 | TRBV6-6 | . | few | TGTGCCAGCAGTCCGGTCAAATACATTCAGTACTTC | CASSPVKYIQYF
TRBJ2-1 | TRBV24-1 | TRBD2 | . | TGTGCCACCAGTGACACCGGGCTAGCGGGGGTCAATGAGCAGTTCTTC | CATSDTGLAGVNEQFF
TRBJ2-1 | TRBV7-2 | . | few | TGTGCCAGCACTCAGACCCCTTGGGATGAGCAGTTCTTC | CASTQTPWDEQFF
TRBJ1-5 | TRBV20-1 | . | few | TGCAGTGCTACTGGGAATAATCAGCCCCAGCATTTT | CSATGNNQPQHF